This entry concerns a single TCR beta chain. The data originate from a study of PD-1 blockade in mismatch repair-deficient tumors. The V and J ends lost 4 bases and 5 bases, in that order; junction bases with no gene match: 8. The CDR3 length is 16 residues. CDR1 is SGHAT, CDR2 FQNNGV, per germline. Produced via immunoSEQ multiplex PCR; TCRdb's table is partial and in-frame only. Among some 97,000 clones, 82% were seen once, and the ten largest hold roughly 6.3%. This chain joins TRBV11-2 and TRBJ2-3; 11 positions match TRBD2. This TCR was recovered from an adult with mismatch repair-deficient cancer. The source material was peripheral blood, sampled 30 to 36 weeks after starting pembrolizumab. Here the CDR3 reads CASSSGLAERGDTQYF. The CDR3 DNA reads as TGTGCCAGCAGCTCGGGACTAGCGGAACGGGGAGATACGCAGTATTTT.